A single sample gave rise to the 18 T cell receptor beta chains below, sequenced in a study of T cell repertoires in cytomegalovirus infection. TCRdb recomputed calls from the reads with MiXCR, one row per CDR3 protein. The sample has 200,000 or so distinct CDR3 sequences; roughly 20% are singletons. Sequencing was done on a sample of PBMCs. These receptors were taken from a human donor in good health (CMV status not recorded). Some clones in this sample may be carry-over from other donors' samples.

Many counts were recorded for this clonotype. The chain joins TRBV7-6 to TRBJ2-1; 8 positions agree with TRBD1. The CDR3 has 15 residues. Trimming at V came to 5 bases and at J to 4 bases, leaving 7 bases not matched to a gene. Germline CDR1 reads SGHVS; CDR2 reads FNYEAQ. This CDR3 is CASSDNNRGYNEQFF. The CDR3 nucleotides read TGTGCCAGCAGCGACAACAACAGGGGGTACAATGAGCAGTTCTTC. Looking up the rest from reference TRBV7-6 and TRBJ2-1 gives the full variable domain: GAGVSQSPRYKVTKRGQDVALRCDPISGHVSLYWYRQALGQGPEFLTYFNYEAQQDKSGLPNDRFSAERPEGSISTLTIQRTEQRDSAMYRCASSDNNRGYNEQFFGPGTRLTVL.

This sequence joins TRBV5-1 and TRBJ2-5, with 7 bases that match TRBD1. Unmatched junction bases numbered 7, after V lost 3 bases and J lost 2 bases. Germline CDR1 and CDR2: SGHRS and YFSETQ. This CDR3 spans 15 amino acids. This chain's CDR3 is CASSSTSRGQETQYF. Written as DNA, the CDR3 is TGCGCCAGCAGCTCCACCTCCAGGGGGCAAGAGACCCAGTACTTC.

The sample holds a few counts of this clonotype. This chain connects TRBV30 to TRBJ1-1; a possible D gene is TRBD1 (5 bases). V was pared by 1 base and J by 1 base, with 10 bases between. Germline V CDR1 and CDR2: GTSNPN, SVGIG (reference sequence). This CDR3 spans 14 amino acids. CDR3 in DNA: TGTGCCTGGAGTGCCCCGGGGCGGAACACTGAAGCTTTCTTT. Translated, it gives CAWSAPGRNTEAFF.

Only one count was recorded for this clonotype. This CDR3 is missing its conserved last phenylalanine or tryptophan, likely due to a read error. The chain couples TRBV7-6 to TRBJ1-1; 7 bases align to TRBD1. Losses at the gene ends were 0 bases for V and 0 bases for J; bases not matched to a gene: 1. The CDR3 sequence is 15 residues long. The germline gives CDR1 SGHVS, CDR2 FNYEAQ. CDR3 sequence reads: CASSLATGLNTEAFS. CDR3 sequence (DNA): TGTGCCAGCAGCTTAGCGACAGGGTTGAACACTGAAGCTTTCTCT.

The rearrangement joins TRBV6-5 to TRBJ1-3; perhaps TRBD1 as D (5 bases). CDR1 and CDR2 from the germline V gene are MNHEY and SVGAGI. V gave up 9 bases and J gave up 1 base, with 16 bases separating them. The CDR3 is 15 amino acids. The CDR3 DNA is TGTGCCAGTAAACTTGGGGCCGGATCTGGAAACACCATATATTTT. Its translation: CASKLGAGSGNTIYF.

V is TRBV25-1 and J is TRBJ2-7; D unresolved. This CDR3 region has 13 residues. The germline V and J ends were trimmed by 4 bases and 7 bases, with 14 bases remaining between them. Germline V CDR1 and CDR2: MGHDK, SYGVNS. The CDR3 loop reads CASSGRSRFEQYF. CDR3 coding DNA: TGTGCCAGCAGTGGCCGGAGCCGCTTTGAGCAGTACTTC.

The gene calls are TRBV11-2 and TRBJ2-1, with a possible D match to TRBD2 (6 bases). Germline CDR1 is SGHAT and CDR2 is FQNNGV. V lost 2 bases to trimming and J lost 11 bases, with 22 bases between them. The CDR3 sequence is 16 residues long. The CDR3 here is CASSLRLPGTGVKQFF. For the CDR3, the DNA is TGTGCCAGCAGCTTACGACTTCCGGGGACGGGAGTCAAGCAGTTCTTC.

This clonotype was observed a few times. The genes are TRBV6-1 and TRBJ1-4, with D tentatively TRBD1 (5 bases). Germline V CDR1 and CDR2: MNHNS, SASEGT. V was trimmed by 6 bases and J by 7 bases, leaving 15 bases between them. The CDR3 extends over 14 amino acids. The CDR3 reads CASRQAASSEKLFF. Written as DNA, the CDR3 is TGTGCCAGCAGACAGGCTGCGTCGAGTGAAAAACTGTTTTTT.

In this sample, this clonotype turned up many times. This sequence joins TRBV7-2 and TRBJ1-1, with D possibly being TRBD1 (5 bases). This CDR3 is built from 15 residues. The V gene lost 4 bases and the J gene lost 5 bases, with 17 bases spanning the gap. The V gene's germline CDR1 is SGHTA and CDR2 FQGNSA. The CDR3 nucleotides read TGTGCCAGCAGCTGGGGGACGGCGGGAGTGACTGAAGCTTTCTTT. It yields the protein CASSWGTAGVTEAFF.

By share, this clonotype counts as medium-sized. The chain recombines TRBV7-2 with TRBJ1-1; tentatively, D is TRBD1 (5 bases). The CDR3 is 14 residues long. V was pared by 5 bases and J by 3 bases, with 13 bases between. The V gene's germline CDR1 is SGHTA and CDR2 FQGNSA. CDR3 protein: CASSQRWGDTEAFF. CDR3 in DNA: TGTGCCAGCAGCCAAAGGTGGGGGGACACTGAAGCTTTCTTT.

This clonotype was counted a few times. The chain employs TRBV19 and TRBJ1-1; D is perhaps TRBD1 (5 bases). The CDR3 is 16 amino acids. V was cut by 3 bases and J by 1 base, with 15 bases left in between. The germline gives CDR1 LNHDA, CDR2 SQIVND (reference sequence). CDR3 in amino acids: CASSIIGGPRNTEAFF. Written as DNA, the CDR3 is TGTGCCAGTAGTATTATTGGGGGTCCGAGGAACACTGAAGCTTTCTTT.

V is TRBV10-3 and J is TRBJ2-7; no clear D gene. Germline loops: CDR1 ENHRY, CDR2 SYGVKD. This CDR3 comprises 12 residues. Deletions cut 6 bases from V and 3 bases from J, with 9 bases between. CDR3 residues: CAISDKNYEQYF. CDR3 nucleotides: TGTGCCATCAGCGACAAGAACTACGAGCAGTACTTC.

The chain carries TRBV11-3 and TRBJ2-7; D possibly corresponds to TRBD1 (5 bases). This CDR3 comprises 14 residues. In germline, CDR1 is SGHNT, CDR2 YENEEA. The V end lost 1 base, the J end lost 1 base, and 8 bases lay between the germline ends. The DNA for the CDR3 is TGTGCCAGCAGCTTAGCTGACAGTTCCTACGAGCAGTACTTC. Translation gives CASSLADSSYEQYF.

This clonotype has a count of ten or more. The chain links TRBV4-3 to TRBJ2-5, with a tentative D call TRBD1 (6 bases). V was pared by 2 bases and J by 1 base, with 17 bases between. The V gene's germline CDR1 is LGHNA and CDR2 YSLEER. The CDR3 consists of 17 residues. CDR3 residues: CASSQRTIRDTQETQYF. The CDR3 bases are TGCGCCAGCAGCCAAAGGACGATTAGGGACACCCAAGAGACCCAGTACTTC.

As concerns this clonotype: This may arise from a read error, as a much more abundant clone is one base away. The gene calls are TRBV6-1 and TRBJ2-3; 7 bases are shared with TRBD1. The germline V gene encodes CDR1 MNHNS and CDR2 SASEGT. The CDR3 contains 14 residues. V gave up 5 bases and J gave up 1 base; unmatched junction bases: 3. DNA for the CDR3: TGTGCCAGCAGTCAGGGGGACGGCACAGATACGCAGTATTTT. Translation: CASSQGDGTDTQYF.

This clonotype was observed a handful of times. The V gene is TRBV25-1, the J gene TRBJ2-7; D uncertain. The V and J ends lost 4 bases and 0 bases respectively, with 13 bases between them. CDR3 length equals 15 residues. Germline V gene lookup returns CDR1 MGHDK and CDR2 SYGVNS. In DNA, the CDR3 is TGTGCCAGCAGTGTTGGAAGCAGTCCCTCCTACGAGCAGTACTTC. Translation gives CASSVGSSPSYEQYF.

This clonotype was recorded at least ten times. V gene TRBV7-2 combines with J gene TRBJ1-1; D call uncertain. Germline-derived CDR1 and CDR2 are SGHTA and FQGNSA. V was clipped by 5 bases and J by 4 bases, with 11 bases between them. CDR3 size: 13 residues. CDR3: CASSPPTITEAFF. In DNA form, the CDR3 reads TGTGCCAGCAGCCCCCCCACCATCACTGAAGCTTTCTTT. The full variable domain, rest sourced from reference TRBV7-2 and TRBJ1-1, is GAGVSQSPSNKVTEKGKDVELRCDPISGHTALYWYRQSLGQGLEFLIYFQGNSAPDKSGLPSDRFSAERTGGSVSTLTIQRTQQEDSAVYLCASSPPTITEAFFGQGTRLTVV.

This clonotype turned up a few times. The V gene is TRBV3-1, the J gene TRBJ1-1; D remains ambiguous. The germline V and J ends were trimmed by 3 bases and 1 base, with 6 bases remaining between them. This CDR3 is 13 amino acids long. Germline values: CDR1 LGHDT, CDR2 YNNKEL (reference sequence). As DNA, the CDR3 is TGTGCCAGCAGCCACCCACCGAACACTGAAGCTTTCTTT. This gives the protein CASSHPPNTEAFF.